The 3 T cell receptor beta chains below all came from one sample that was sequenced in a study of cytomegalovirus exposure and HLA in healthy donors. A multiplex PCR was run with 60 Vbeta primers and 13 Jbeta primers. This table comes from immunoSEQ multiplex PCR, and its TCRdb copy is limited to in-frame clones, with some not included. The table records roughly 200,000 clones, 60% to 80% of them present only once. The sequencing sample was made of PBMCs. These receptors were collected from a man in his sixties in good health and CMV-seronegative.

The chain joins TRBV21-1 to TRBJ1-6; the table assigns TRBD1, which was not confirmed against the DNA. TRBV21-1 is tagged as a pseudogene. This CDR3 has 15 residues. CDR3 loop: CASSKRGQPNSPLHF. The CDR3 nucleotides are TGTGCCAGCAGCAAAAGGGGACAGCCTAATTCACCCCTCCACTTT.

The genes are TRBV2 and TRBJ1-5; 8 positions match TRBD1. V dropped 3 bases and J dropped 8; count of bases not matched to a gene: 6. There are 14 residues in the CDR3. The germline V gene encodes CDR1 SNHLY and CDR2 FYNNEI. CDR3 amino acids: CASSDTGGAEPQHF. Here the CDR3 DNA reads TGTGCCAGCAGTGACACAGGGGGGGCGGAGCCCCAGCATTTT.

This sequence joins TRBV30 and TRBJ2-5; 7 bases agree with TRBD1. This CDR3 comprises 13 residues. J lost 2 bases, V lost 2 bases, and 2 bases had no gene match. Germline CDR1 reads GTSNPN; CDR2 reads SVGIG (reference sequence). As DNA, the CDR3 is TGTGCCTGGAGTACGACAGGGCAAGAGACCCAGTACTTC. Translation gives CAWSTTGQETQYF.